What follows are 27 T cell receptor beta chains derived from one specimen sequenced in a study of T cells after yellow fever vaccination. TCRdb recomputed calls from the 5' RACE reads with MiXCR, one row per CDR3 protein. This table has approximately 300,000 distinct CDR3 sequences, under 15% appearing once. The specimen was CD4+ T cells sorted from PBMCs, collected 45 days after the yellow fever booster vaccination. These receptors all stem from a man in his thirties or forties who received the YFV17D yellow fever vaccine.

The chain couples TRBV29-1 to TRBJ2-3; D is unclear. Germline loops: CDR1 SQVTM, CDR2 ANQGSEA. Trimming cost V 5 bases and J 3 bases, with 9 bases left between them. The CDR3 spans 12 residues. CDR3 sequence reads: CSVNPGTDTQYF. DNA of the CDR3: TGCAGCGTTAACCCTGGAACAGATACGCAGTATTTT.

This chain uses TRBV7-9 with TRBJ2-1, with a weak D call TRBD1 (5 bases). Germline lookup yields CDR1 SEHNR and CDR2 FQNEAQ (reference sequence). Deletions cut 5 bases from V and 6 bases from J, with 14 bases between. This CDR3 is 14 amino acids long. CDR3 protein: CASSAGRVGNEQFF. CDR3 sequence (DNA): TGTGCCAGCAGCGCAGGGCGCGTGGGCAATGAGCAGTTCTTC.

The chain combines TRBV4-3 with TRBJ2-1; D perhaps matches TRBD2 (6 bases). CDR3 size: 16 residues. Trimming removed 4 bases from V and 5 bases from J, with 18 bases in between. Germline V gives CDR1 LGHNA, CDR2 YSLEER. In nucleotides, the CDR3 is TGCGCCAGCAGCCCGATGGGAGCGGGTCAGCACAATGAGCAGTTCTTC. Translated: CASSPMGAGQHNEQFF.

This clonotype appeared a few times. CDR3 nucleotides: TGTGCCAGCAGCTTTAGCGGGGCGACCGAGCAGTACTTC. It yields the protein CASSFSGATEQYF. The chain couples TRBV7-2 to TRBJ2-7; TRBD2 agrees at 8 bases. The V gene end was trimmed by 3 bases and the J gene end by 6 bases; junction bases not matched to a gene: 4. The CDR3 length is 13 residues. Germline V gives CDR1 SGHTA, CDR2 FQGNSA.

This clonotype was detected only once. This sequence joins TRBV5-1 and TRBJ2-1; D remains ambiguous. Germline V gene sequence: CDR1 SGHRS, CDR2 YFSETQ. V gave up 6 bases and J gave up 0 bases, with 25 bases separating them. The CDR3 is made up of 19 amino acids. CDR3 sequence (DNA): TGCGCCAGCATGTCTCCCCCCCGAAGCGCGGCTGACTCCTACAATGAGCAGTTCTTC. Translation gives CASMSPPRSAADSYNEQFF.

The rearrangement joins TRBV15 to TRBJ2-1; TRBD2 aligns across 9 bases. V dropped 1 base and J dropped 9; count of bases not matched to a gene: 7. This CDR3 comprises 15 residues. Per the germline V gene, CDR1 is LNHNV and CDR2 is YYDKDF (reference sequence). The CDR3 region has the DNA TGTGCCACCAGCAGAGGTAGCGGGAGTGGCCCTGAGCAGTTCTTC. It is translated as CATSRGSGSGPEQFF.

There are a few counts of this clonotype. The CDR3 sequence: CASSLAPGGSRNEQFF. The CDR3 nucleotides read TGCGCCAGCAGCTTGGCCCCTGGCGGGAGTCGCAATGAGCAGTTCTTC. The chain has TRBV5-1 and TRBJ2-1; 7 nucleotides align to TRBD2. The CDR3 totals 16 residues. Germline assignment: CDR1 SGHRS and CDR2 YFSETQ. Germline trimming cut 0 bases from V and 6 bases from J; bases unmatched to any gene: 9.

This chain joins TRBV28 and TRBJ2-1, with D possibly TRBD1 on 5 matching bases. The germline V and J ends were trimmed by 6 bases and 3 bases, with 18 bases remaining between them. The CDR3 contains 16 residues. The germline V gene has CDR1 MDHEN and CDR2 SYDVKM. The chain's CDR3 is CASSPRSGSVYNEQFF. The CDR3 DNA reads as TGTGCCAGCAGCCCAAGGTCAGGGTCTGTCTACAATGAGCAGTTCTTC.

This clonotype was seen only a few times. The chain uses TRBV20-1 and TRBJ2-2, with TRBD2 matching over 9 bases. The V and J ends lost 5 bases and 1 base, in that order; junction bases with no gene match: 8. Germline V lookup: CDR1 DFQATT, CDR2 SNEGSKA (reference sequence). CDR3 length: 16 amino acids. The CDR3: CSAYIAGEGNTGELFF. The CDR3, as DNA: TGCAGTGCTTATATAGCGGGAGAGGGGAACACCGGGGAGCTGTTTTTT.

This clonotype was seen a few times. The J gene is TRBJ1-5, the V gene TRBV10-3, with 10 bases identical to TRBD1. V dropped 0 bases and J dropped 7; count of bases not matched to a gene: 3. Germline CDR1 ENHRY, CDR2 SYGVKD. This CDR3 region has 15 residues. CDR3 residues: CAISESGTGAQPQHF. Here the CDR3 DNA reads TGTGCCATCAGTGAGTCAGGGACAGGGGCACAGCCCCAGCATTTT.

CDR3 amino acids: CASSIGYVGGDEQFF. In nucleotides, the CDR3 is TGTGCCAGCAGTATCGGGTACGTCGGGGGTGATGAGCAGTTCTTC. V gene TRBV27 combines with J gene TRBJ2-1; TRBD2 is a possible D gene (6 bases). The CDR3 runs to 15 residues. Trimming took 5 bases from V and 8 from J, leaving 19 bases between them. Germline CDR1 is MNHEY and CDR2 is SMNVEV (reference sequence).

The rearrangement links TRBV5-1 to TRBJ2-7; perhaps TRBD1 as D (5 bases). Trimming left V 4 bases short and J 7 bases short, with 12 bases between. Germline CDR1 reads SGHRS; CDR2 reads YFSETQ. The CDR3 extends over 12 amino acids. The CDR3 loop reads CASSPSRVEQYF. CDR3 bases: TGCGCCAGCAGCCCTTCCAGGGTTGAGCAGTACTTC.

The table lists this clonotype with a few counts. This chain joins TRBV18 and TRBJ1-5; perhaps TRBD1 as D (5 bases). This CDR3 has 13 amino acids. The V gene lost 3 bases and the J gene lost 6 bases, with 9 bases spanning the gap. Germline V gene data show CDR1 as KGHSH and CDR2 as LQKENI. CDR3 sequence reads: CASSPGGSQPQHF. Here the CDR3 DNA reads TGTGCCAGCTCACCTGGGGGGAGTCAGCCCCAGCATTTT.

The V and J genes are TRBV5-1 and TRBJ1-1; perhaps TRBD1 as D (5 bases). This CDR3 is built from 14 residues. The germline V and J ends were trimmed by 0 bases and 4 bases, with 10 bases remaining between them. Per germline, CDR1 SGHRS and CDR2 YFSETQ. The CDR3 region is CASSLVPGSTEAFF. The CDR3 DNA reads TGCGCCAGCAGCTTGGTCCCAGGGAGCACTGAAGCTTTCTTT.

This clonotype was detected only a few times. The chain combines TRBV10-3 with TRBJ2-7; the D is unclear. The CDR3 contains 14 residues. V gave up 0 bases and J gave up 0 bases, with 6 bases separating them. CDR1 and CDR2 (germline): ENHRY, SYGVKD. The CDR3 bases are TGTGCCATCAGTGAGTCCGGCGGCTCCTACGAGCAGTACTTC. Translation gives CAISESGGSYEQYF.

The rearrangement uses TRBV27 and TRBJ2-1; D not certain. The CDR3 has 12 residues. The V end lost 10 bases, the J end lost 2 bases, and 9 bases lay between the germline ends. Germline values: CDR1 MNHEY, CDR2 SMNVEV (reference sequence). The CDR3 DNA sequence: TGTGCCACCTGGTCCCCCTACAATGAGCAGTTCTTC. It specifies CATWSPYNEQFF.

This clonotype was counted only a few times. The chain joins TRBV29-1 to TRBJ2-1; 8 bases fit TRBD1. The CDR3 consists of 12 residues. Trimming took 0 bases from V and 16 from J; bases not matched to a gene: 8. The germline V gene has CDR1 SQVTM and CDR2 ANQGSEA. The chain's CDR3 is CSVEDLGTGFFF. The CDR3 DNA sequence: TGCAGCGTTGAAGATCTAGGGACAGGCTTCTTCTTC.

This clonotype occurred many times. The V call is TRBV4-3, the J call TRBJ2-2; D remains unclear. Germline V gives CDR1 LGHNA, CDR2 YSLEER. V gave up 0 bases and J gave up 4 bases, with 9 bases separating them. The CDR3 is 15 amino acids. In nucleotides, the CDR3 is TGCGCCAGCAGCCAAGATCAGAAGAGCACCGGGGAGCTGTTTTTT. Its translation is CASSQDQKSTGELFF.

V is TRBV7-3 and J is TRBJ2-1; 13 bases line up with TRBD2. Per the germline V gene, CDR1 is SGHTA and CDR2 is FQGTGA. V lost 5 bases and J lost 7; bases outside the gene matches: 8. The CDR3 sequence is 16 residues long. DNA of the CDR3: TGTGCCAGCAGCCCCCCGGGACTAGCGGGGACAAATGAGCAGTTCTTC. It is translated as CASSPPGLAGTNEQFF.

This clonotype has only a few counts. The rearrangement joins TRBV12-3 or TRBV12-4 to TRBJ2-1; 9 nucleotides align to TRBD2. Germline trimming cut 6 bases from V and 7 bases from J; bases unmatched to any gene: 7. The CDR3 spans 14 residues. CDR3 sequence: CASRVSGRVNEQFF. For the CDR3, the DNA is TGTGCCAGCAGGGTTAGCGGGAGAGTAAATGAGCAGTTCTTC.

This clonotype was seen many times. This rearrangement joins TRBV7-2 to TRBJ2-7, with D perhaps matching TRBD1 (7 bases). There are 14 residues in the CDR3. V was trimmed by 0 bases and J by 3 bases, leaving 9 bases between them. The germline V gene encodes CDR1 SGHTA and CDR2 FQGNSA. CDR3 bases: TGTGCCAGCAGCTTAGCCAGGGGGGACTACGAGCAGTACTTC. As protein: CASSLARGDYEQYF.

The table lists this clonotype with a few counts. The chain combines TRBV29-1 with TRBJ2-7; D perhaps matches TRBD2 (5 bases). This CDR3 is built from 11 residues. The germline V gene has CDR1 SQVTM and CDR2 ANQGSEA. Trimming left V 3 bases short and J 9 bases short, with 12 bases between. The chain's CDR3 is CSVETQSGQYF. In nucleotides, the CDR3 is TGCAGCGTTGAGACCCAAAGCGGGCAGTACTTC.

This clonotype has just a few counts. The chain joins TRBV5-5 to TRBJ1-6; no clear D gene. The CDR3 consists of 16 residues. Per germline, CDR1 SGHKS and CDR2 YYEKEE (reference sequence). The germline V and J ends were trimmed by 1 base and 7 bases, with 15 bases remaining between them. CDR3 sequence reads: CASSLTDVVVNSPLHF. In DNA, the CDR3 is TGTGCCAGCAGCTTGACCGACGTCGTAGTGAATTCACCCCTCCACTTT.

The table lists this clonotype with a few counts. The CDR3 loop reads CASTNRPTGARGTEAFF. The CDR3, as DNA: TGTGCCAGCACCAACCGTCCGACAGGGGCTAGGGGCACTGAAGCTTTCTTT. The V call is TRBV12-3 or TRBV12-4, the J call TRBJ1-1; 8 nucleotides line up with TRBD1. The junction had 17 bases not matched to a gene; V was cut back by 7 bases and J by 4 bases. CDR3 length equals 17 residues.

With respect to this clonotype: A much larger clone lies one base from this, so it may be a read error. The V and J genes are TRBV2 and TRBJ2-7, with 11 bases matching TRBD2. Per germline, CDR1 SNHLY and CDR2 FYNNEI. The V segment lost 7 bases and the J segment 3 bases; nucleotides outside the gene matches: 2. The CDR3 loop spans 13 amino acids. This CDR3 reads CASTTSGSYEQYF. Here the CDR3 DNA reads TGTGCCAGCACTACTAGCGGGAGCTACGAGCAGTACTTC.

This clonotype was recorded a few times. This chain joins TRBV7-9 and TRBJ2-3, with D uncertain. CDR3 length: 14 amino acids. V was cut by 4 bases and J by 4 bases, with 12 bases left in between. Germline assignment: CDR1 SEHNR and CDR2 FQNEAQ (reference sequence). Written as DNA, the CDR3 is TGTGCCAGCAGCTCGCTCTTGAGGCCAGATACGCAGTATTTT. Translated, it gives CASSSLLRPDTQYF.

This chain uses TRBV7-2 with TRBJ2-1; no definite D call. Trimming removed 7 bases from V and 3 bases from J, with 13 bases in between. This CDR3 contains 14 residues. Germline values: CDR1 SGHTA, CDR2 FQGNSA. The CDR3 sequence is CASTPGYIYNEQFF. CDR3 DNA: TGTGCCAGCACCCCCGGCTACATCTACAATGAGCAGTTCTTC.